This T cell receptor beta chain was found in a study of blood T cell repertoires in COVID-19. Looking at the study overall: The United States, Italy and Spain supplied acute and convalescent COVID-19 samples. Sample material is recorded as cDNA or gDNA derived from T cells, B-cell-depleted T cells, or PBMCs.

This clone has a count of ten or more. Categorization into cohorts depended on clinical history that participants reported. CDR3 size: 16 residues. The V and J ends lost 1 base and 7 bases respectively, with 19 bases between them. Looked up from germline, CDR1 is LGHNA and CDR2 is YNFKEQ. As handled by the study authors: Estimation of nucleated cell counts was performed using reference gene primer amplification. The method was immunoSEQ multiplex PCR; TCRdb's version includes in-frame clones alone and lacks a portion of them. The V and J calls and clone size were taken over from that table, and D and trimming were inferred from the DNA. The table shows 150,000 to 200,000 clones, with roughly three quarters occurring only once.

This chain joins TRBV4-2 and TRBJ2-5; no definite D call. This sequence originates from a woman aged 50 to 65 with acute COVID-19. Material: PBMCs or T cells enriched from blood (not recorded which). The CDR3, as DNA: TGTGCCAGCAGCCAAGTAGAGGCCACCCCCTCGGGGACCCAGTACTTC. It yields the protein CASSQVEATPSGTQYF.